This is a list of T cell receptor beta chains from one sample in a study of T cells in Graves' hyperthyroidism and ophthalmopathy. TCRdb redid the calling of the multiplex PCR reads with MiXCR, one entry per CDR3 protein. The repertoire has around 500,000 distinct CDR3 sequences, 14% of them found once; the top ten carry about 17%. Sequencing was carried out using blood. The receptors come from a woman in her late teens or twenties with Graves' hyperthyroidism. CDR3s include the opening cysteine and the closing phenylalanine or tryptophan. D genes are given only for firm matches. Clone sizes are given selectively: once, few, many, or a class where the clone is expanded.

J	size	V	D	CDR3	DNA
TRBJ1-5	many	TRBV20-1	NA	CSASRRFGNQPQHF	TGCAGTGCTTCTCGACGATTCGGCAATCAGCCCCAGCATTTT
TRBJ2-1	NA	TRBV9	NA	CASSVRSGASYQFF	TGTGCCAGCAGCGTTCGTAGTGGAGCCTCGTATCAGTTCTTC
TRBJ1-5	many	TRBV6-2/TRBV6-3	NA	CATRDSNQPQHF	TGTGCCACCAGAGATAGCAATCAGCCCCAGCATTTT
TRBJ2-3	few	TRBV10-3	NA	CAIRRDTGGYTQYF	TGTGCCATCAGAAGGGACACGGGCGGGTATACGCAGTATTTT
TRBJ2-1	many	TRBV6-1	NA	CASSPKYFYEQFF	TGTGCCAGCAGCCCCAAGTACTTCTATGAGCAGTTCTTC
TRBJ1-1	NA	TRBV30	NA	CAWRWGTEAFF	TGTGCCTGGAGATGGGGGACTGAAGCTTTCTTT
TRBJ2-1	few	TRBV29-1	TRBD1	CSVEDRINYDNEQFF	TGCAGCGTTGAGGACAGGATTAACTACGACAATGAGCAGTTCTTC
TRBJ2-1	many	TRBV3-1	NA	CASSQDPLTSFAADNEQFF	TGTGCCAGCAGCCAAGATCCCCTAACTAGCTTCGCCGCGGACAATGAGCAGTTCTTC
TRBJ1-4	NA	TRBV5-1	NA	CASSAAGDEKLFF	TGCGCCAGCAGCGCAGCAGGTGATGAAAAACTGTTTTTT
TRBJ2-1	few	TRBV3-1	TRBD2	CASSQEETSGRSSYNEQFF	TGTGCCAGCAGCCAAGAGGAGACTAGCGGGCGCAGCTCCTACAATGAGCAGTTCTTC
TRBJ1-1	many	TRBV6-1	NA	CASSGLEGNTEAFF	TGTGCCAGCAGTGGCCTTGAGGGGAACACTGAAGCTTTCTTT
TRBJ2-3	many	TRBV29-1	TRBD2	CSVGVAGARDTQYF	TGCAGCGTTGGGGTAGCGGGGGCACGGGATACGCAGTATTTT
TRBJ1-5	many	TRBV20-1	TRBD1	CSAGGQGYSNQPQHF	TGCAGTGCTGGGGGACAGGGCTATAGCAATCAGCCCCAGCATTTT
TRBJ1-5	many	TRBV20-1	NA	CSASLQQGSNQPQHF	TGCAGTGCTAGCCTACAACAGGGTAGCAATCAGCCCCAGCATTTT
TRBJ2-1	few	TRBV19	TRBD1	CASRDRGNEQFF	TGTGCCAGTAGGGACAGGGGCAATGAGCAGTTCTTC
TRBJ2-1	NA	TRBV4-1	TRBD2	CASSRGTTTANEQFF	TGCGCCAGCAGCCGAGGGACTACTACGGCCAATGAGCAGTTCTTC
TRBJ2-3	many	TRBV6-1	NA	CASSEGGLQTSTDTQYF	TGTGCCAGCAGTGAAGGTGGGCTACAGACTTCCACAGATACGCAGTATTTT
TRBJ1-4	many	TRBV11-2	TRBD1	CASSSAGQGGEKLFF	TGTGCCAGCAGCTCTGCGGGACAGGGAGGAGAAAAACTGTTTTTT
TRBJ2-7	NA	TRBV24-1	NA	CATSGAPNGGDYEQYF	TGTGCCACCAGTGGGGCTCCTAACGGGGGAGACTACGAGCAGTACTTC
TRBJ1-1	many	TRBV14	NA	CASSQVGAGGTEAFF	TGTGCCAGCAGCCAAGTAGGGGCAGGCGGGACTGAAGCTTTCTTT
TRBJ1-2	few	TRBV7-6	NA	CASSPSPGFYGYTF	TGTGCCAGCAGCCCCTCTCCGGGTTTCTATGGCTACACCTTC
TRBJ2-1	few	TRBV6-1	NA	CASPSAEPYNEQFF	TGTGCCAGCCCCTCGGCGGAACCTTACAATGAGCAGTTCTTC
TRBJ2-7	NA	TRBV6-5	TRBD2	CASSYSITGTSPYEQYF	TGTGCCAGCAGTTACTCAATTACCGGGACTAGCCCCTACGAGCAGTACTTC
TRBJ2-7	NA	TRBV19	NA	CASSMGAGYEQYF	TGTGCCAGTAGTATGGGGGCGGGATACGAGCAGTACTTC
TRBJ2-1	many	TRBV12-3/TRBV12-4	NA	CASSLLMGAYNEQFF	TGTGCCAGCAGTTTATTGATGGGCGCCTACAATGAGCAGTTCTTC
TRBJ2-7	many	TRBV29-1	TRBD1	CSGMTGLSYEQYF	TGCAGCGGCATGACAGGGCTCTCCTACGAGCAGTACTTC
TRBJ2-1	NA	TRBV27	NA	CAIWEFNEQFF	TGTGCCATTTGGGAGTTCAATGAGCAGTTCTTC
TRBJ1-2	many	TRBV20-1	TRBD1	CSASGGYGYTF	TGCAGTGCTTCAGGGGGGTATGGCTACACCTTC
TRBJ2-4	NA	TRBV19	NA	CASSIEGARNIQYF	TGTGCCAGTAGTATAGAAGGGGCCCGGAACATTCAGTACTTC
TRBJ1-6	many	TRBV7-2	NA	CASSRDGYNSPLHF	TGTGCCAGCAGCCGGGACGGCTATAATTCACCCCTCCACTTT
TRBJ1-2	NA	TRBV9	NA	CASSGFTGYGYTF	TGTGCCAGCAGCGGCTTTACGGGCTATGGCTACACCTTC
TRBJ1-5	many	TRBV6-1	NA	CASSDRVHQPQHF	TGTGCCAGCAGTGACAGGGTCCATCAGCCCCAGCATTTT
TRBJ2-1	NA	TRBV9	NA	CASSVMTGNYNEQFF	TGTGCCAGCAGCGTTATGACTGGGAATTACAATGAGCAGTTCTTC
TRBJ1-4	many	TRBV6-1	NA	CASSTPGRKNEKLFF	TGTGCCAGCAGTACACCGGGACGGAAGAATGAAAAACTGTTTTTT
TRBJ1-2	many	TRBV19	NA	CASSIDGRQKTYGYTF	TGTGCCAGTAGTATAGATGGTAGACAGAAGACGTATGGCTACACCTTC
TRBJ2-1	NA	TRBV19	TRBD2	CASIPKAGEGYNEQFF	TGTGCCAGTATCCCCAAGGCGGGAGAAGGTTACAATGAGCAGTTCTTC
TRBJ1-4	many	TRBV19	NA	CASRTGLLNEKLFF	TGTGCCAGTAGGACAGGCCTCCTTAATGAAAAACTGTTTTTT
TRBJ1-4	many	TRBV10-3	NA	CAIRNAEGNEKLFF	TGTGCCATCAGGAATGCAGAGGGGAATGAAAAACTGTTTTTT
TRBJ1-2	many	TRBV6-1	NA	CASSEASRTHGYTF	TGTGCCAGCAGTGAAGCGAGTAGAACCCATGGCTACACCTTC
TRBJ2-1	many	TRBV6-1	TRBD2	CASISGPSSYNEQFF	TGTGCCAGCATTAGCGGGCCCAGCTCCTACAATGAGCAGTTCTTC
TRBJ2-2	NA	TRBV5-1	NA	CASSLNPNTGELFF	TGTGCCAGCAGCCTCAATCCGAACACCGGGGAGCTGTTTTTT
TRBJ2-1	many	TRBV2	NA	CASSENDMRSSYNEQFF	TGTGCCAGCAGTGAGAACGATATGCGGAGTAGTTACAATGAGCAGTTCTTC
TRBJ2-1	many	TRBV30	NA	CAWSVVNEQFF	TGTGCCTGGAGTGTAGTCAATGAGCAGTTCTTC
TRBJ2-7	many	TRBV6-1	NA	CASSNTPGPYEQYF	TGTGCCAGCAGCAACACCCCAGGACCCTACGAGCAGTACTTC
TRBJ1-6	many	TRBV6-2/TRBV6-3	NA	CASSVAGLDNSPLHF	TGTGCCAGCAGTGTAGCAGGGCTGGATAATTCACCCCTCCACTTT
TRBJ2-7	few	TRBV20-1	TRBD1	CSARGPGTGGMEQYF	TGCAGTGCTAGAGGCCCCGGGACAGGGGGCATGGAGCAGTACTTC
TRBJ2-7	NA	TRBV7-9	TRBD1	CASSLRTGTEQYF	TGTGCCAGCAGCTTACGGACAGGGACCGAGCAGTACTTC
TRBJ1-1	many	TRBV2	NA	CASSERDSPGNTEAFF	TGTGCCAGCAGTGAAAGGGACTCCCCGGGAAACACTGAAGCTTTCTTT
TRBJ1-5	NA	TRBV30	TRBD1	CAWRQGSNQPQHF	TGTGCCTGGCGACAGGGTAGCAATCAGCCCCAGCATTTT
TRBJ1-2	many	TRBV29-1	NA	CSVEYRQNGYTF	TGCAGCGTTGAATACAGACAGAATGGCTACACCTTC
TRBJ2-5	NA	TRBV29-1	TRBD1	CSVASYYGQGSETQYF	TGCAGCGTTGCATCCTATTATGGACAGGGTAGCGAGACCCAGTACTTC
TRBJ2-2	NA	TRBV12-3/TRBV12-4	NA	CASSLSTANTGELFF	TGTGCCAGCAGTTTATCGACAGCTAACACCGGGGAGCTGTTTTTT
TRBJ2-2	NA	TRBV20-1	NA	CSARDRRLVSNTGELFF	TGCAGTGCTAGAGATCGGCGACTAGTGTCCAACACCGGGGAGCTGTTTTTT
TRBJ2-1	many	TRBV28	TRBD2	CASSSSGRASSYNEQFF	TGTGCCAGCAGCTCTAGCGGGAGGGCGAGCTCCTACAATGAGCAGTTCTTC
TRBJ2-6	many	TRBV6-1	NA	CASGVSGANVLTF	TGTGCCAGCGGAGTCTCTGGGGCCAACGTCCTGACTTTC
TRBJ2-1	few	TRBV7-9	TRBD2	CASSLQLAGAGDEQFF	TGTGCCAGCAGCTTGCAACTAGCGGGAGCTGGGGATGAGCAGTTCTTC
TRBJ2-7	many	TRBV7-9	TRBD2	CASSLGTSGTYEQYF	TGTGCCAGCAGTTTGGGGACTAGCGGGACCTACGAGCAGTACTTC